The entry below gives a single TCR beta chain sequence along with its context. This clonotype was recorded a few times. Its recognized antigen is unknown. One base away there is no much larger clone; base qualities are not given. The data were taken from a study of blood T cells in healthy people across ages (dated by TCRdb to about 2015). About the investigation overall: In model experiments, roughly one uniquely barcoded TCR beta cDNA molecule per two T cells was captured by template switching. Using the same blood draw, the study looked at two additional independent replicas of 1 million unique cDNA reads for two donors, one aged 18 to 29 and the other aged 80 or older. Donors were grouped into four age groups: young (average roughly 15 years), middle-aged (approximately 41), aged (about 60) and long-lived (about 82). To avoid experimental bias, donors of different ages were randomly spread across the sequencing lanes. The study measured age-related changes in TCR beta repertoire diversity using deep sequencing normalized with unique cDNA molecular identifiers.

The roughly 37 donors, aged 6 to 90 years, were systemically healthy Caucasian individuals from Russia. Each donor gave about 9.7 milliliters of peripheral blood, drawn into EDTA-treated Vacutainer tubes. Ficoll-Paque density-gradient centrifugation was used to isolate PBMCs, with at least 6 million per sample. Total RNA, at least 6 micrograms per sample, was extracted from PBMCs with Trizol reagent. For every donor, flow cytometry on a PBMC aliquot measured the percentage of naive CD45RAhigh/CD27high T cells. From the germline V gene, CDR1 is MNHEY and CDR2 is SVGAGI. Including cysteine and phenylalanine, the CDR3 has 15 amino acids. The entry retains the CDR3 DNA only, 45 bases that are in frame from base 1. V and J lose 4 bases and 4 bases, and a span of 14 bases separates them. Study-wide conclusions, independent of this receptor: Compared with the aged group, more naive CD4+ T cells, fewer expanded clones and increased TCR diversity were shown by the long-lived group, suggesting age selection. Because the CMV infection status of the donors was unknown, age-related changes in expanded clonotypes may potentially have been confounded. A strong correlation was found between observed TCR beta diversity and the percentage of naive T cells measured by flow cytometry. As age increased, observed TCR beta diversity per million T cells dropped in a roughly linear way, and a significant reduction was already evident by age 40. Bulk unsorted PBMC profiling prevented conclusive comparison of naive and antigen-experienced compartments. Estimates of total diversity based on one million sequenced T cells were considered lower bounds and underestimates.

To prepare the library, 5' RACE was applied. The second PCR ran for roughly 7 to 12 cycles and used a J-beta primer mix along with a sample-barcoded 5' primer. A unique molecular identifier was introduced onto each TCR beta cDNA molecule by a template-switch 5' adaptor carrying 12 random nucleotides. At least 2.5 million CDR3-containing paired-end reads were obtained from each sample. All of the RNA was converted into first-strand cDNA using the Mint cDNA synthesis kit, with a TRBC-specific oligonucleotide serving as the primer. All cDNA was treated with uracil-DNA glycosylase and then went through a first 18-cycle PCR with the universal primers M1SS and BC2_uni_R. Per the original workflow: For normalization, 1 million high-quality reads, each with a distinct molecular identifier, were randomly selected from each sample. Instead of being binned into consensus sequences, reads that shared molecular identifiers were thrown out. MiTCR, set to a Q25 quality threshold and the strictest error-elimination algorithm, was used for CDR3 identification, clonotype clustering and error correction. A nonparametric unseen species model with Euler transformation was used to estimate a lower bound on total TCR beta diversity. Using fastp at Q25 and MiXCR, TCRdb reprocessed the public reads and kept productive beta chains. Entries are consolidated by CDR3 protein sequence, retaining the most common genes and DNA. TCRdb's processing, not the authors' own work, is the source of the V and J calls. This sample is represented by around 2 million distinct CDR3 sequences; around 40% of them were singletons. The ten most abundant clones make up under 30% of the sample.

This sequence originates from a human donor in good health. The sequence joins TRBV6-5 to TRBJ2-1; a tentative D call is TRBD1 (6 bases match). The sample consisted of blood. The base sequence is TGTGCCAGCAGTTTAACAGGGATGGGGTACAATGAGCAGTTCTTC. This gives the protein CASSLTGMGYNEQFF.